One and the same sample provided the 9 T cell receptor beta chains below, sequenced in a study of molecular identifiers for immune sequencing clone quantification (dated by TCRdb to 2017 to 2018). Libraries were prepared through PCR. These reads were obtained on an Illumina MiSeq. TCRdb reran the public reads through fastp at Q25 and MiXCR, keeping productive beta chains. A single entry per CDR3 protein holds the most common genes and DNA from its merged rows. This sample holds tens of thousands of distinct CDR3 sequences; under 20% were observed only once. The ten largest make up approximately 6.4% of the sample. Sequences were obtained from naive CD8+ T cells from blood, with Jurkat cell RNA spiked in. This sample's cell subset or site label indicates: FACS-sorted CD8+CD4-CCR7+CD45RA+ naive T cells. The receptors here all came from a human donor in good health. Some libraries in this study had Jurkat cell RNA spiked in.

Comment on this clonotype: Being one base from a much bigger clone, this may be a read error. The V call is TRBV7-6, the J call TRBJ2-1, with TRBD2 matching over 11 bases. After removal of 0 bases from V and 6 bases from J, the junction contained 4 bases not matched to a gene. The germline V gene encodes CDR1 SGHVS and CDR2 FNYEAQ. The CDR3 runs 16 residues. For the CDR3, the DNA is TGTGCCAGCAGCTTAGCTACTAGCGGGGGCTGCAATGAGCAGTTCTTC. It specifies CASSLATSGGCNEQFF.

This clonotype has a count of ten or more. CDR3: CASRGPLLAGAYNEQFF. The DNA of the CDR3 is TGTGCCTCCAGGGGGCCCTTGCTAGCGGGAGCTTACAATGAGCAGTTCTTC. The chain couples TRBV28 to TRBJ2-1; 10 bases are a match to TRBD2. In germline, CDR1 is MDHEN, CDR2 SYDVKM. The CDR3 contains 17 residues. The J segment lost 4 bases and the V segment lost 11 bases, leaving 17 bases of the junction unmatched.

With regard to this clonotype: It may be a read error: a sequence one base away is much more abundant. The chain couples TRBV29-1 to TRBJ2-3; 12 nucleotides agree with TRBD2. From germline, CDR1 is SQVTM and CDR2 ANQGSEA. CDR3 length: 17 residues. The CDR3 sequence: CSVVGLAGTSGTNTQYF. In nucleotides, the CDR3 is TGCAGCGTTGTGGGACTAGCGGGTACTTCTGGCACAAATACGCAGTATTTT.

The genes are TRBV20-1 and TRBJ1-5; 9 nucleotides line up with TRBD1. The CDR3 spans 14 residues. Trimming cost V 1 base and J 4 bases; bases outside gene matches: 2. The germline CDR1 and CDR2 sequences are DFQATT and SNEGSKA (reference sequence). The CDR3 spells CSARGDRANQPQHF. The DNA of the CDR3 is TGCAGTGCTAGAGGGGACAGGGCTAATCAGCCCCAGCATTTT.

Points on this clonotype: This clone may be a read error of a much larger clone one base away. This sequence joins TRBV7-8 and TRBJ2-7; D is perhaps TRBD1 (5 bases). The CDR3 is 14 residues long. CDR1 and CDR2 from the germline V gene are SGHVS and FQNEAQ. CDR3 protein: CASSLDRISYGQYF. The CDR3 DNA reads TGTGCCAGCAGCTTAGACAGGATCTCCTACGGGCAGTACTTC.

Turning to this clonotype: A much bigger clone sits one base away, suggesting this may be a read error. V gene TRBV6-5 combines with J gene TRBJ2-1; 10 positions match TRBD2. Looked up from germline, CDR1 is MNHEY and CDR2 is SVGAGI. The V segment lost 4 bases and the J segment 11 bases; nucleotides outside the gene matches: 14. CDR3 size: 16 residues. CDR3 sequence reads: CASSSPELAGLNKQFF. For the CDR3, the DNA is TGTGCCAGCAGTTCCCCCGAACTAGCGGGATTGAATAAGCAGTTCTTC.

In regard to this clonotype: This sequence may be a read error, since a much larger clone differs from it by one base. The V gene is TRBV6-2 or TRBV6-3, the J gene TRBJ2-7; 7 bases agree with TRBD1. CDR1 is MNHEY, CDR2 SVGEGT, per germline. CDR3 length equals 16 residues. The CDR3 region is CASGYSRTGGHYEQYF. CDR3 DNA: TGTGCCAGCGGTTACTCCAGGACAGGAGGTCACTACGAGCAGTACTTC.

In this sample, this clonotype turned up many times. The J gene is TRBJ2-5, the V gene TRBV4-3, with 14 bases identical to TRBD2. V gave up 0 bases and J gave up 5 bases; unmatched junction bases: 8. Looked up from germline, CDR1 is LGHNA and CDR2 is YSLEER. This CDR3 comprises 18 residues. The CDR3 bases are TGCGCCAGCAGCCAAGATCAGGGACTAGCGGGAGTCGTCGAGACCCAGTACTTC. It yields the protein CASSQDQGLAGVVETQYF.

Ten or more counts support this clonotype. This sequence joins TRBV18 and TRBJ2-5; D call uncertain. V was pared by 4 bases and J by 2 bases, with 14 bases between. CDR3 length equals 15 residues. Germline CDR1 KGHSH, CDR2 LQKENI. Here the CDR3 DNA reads TGTGCCAGCTCACAACCCAGCGTTGGACAAGAGACCCAGTACTTC. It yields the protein CASSQPSVGQETQYF.